This T cell receptor (beta chain) was captured in a study of control samples from healthy donors and cancer patients. This table comes from immunoSEQ multiplex PCR, and its TCRdb copy is limited to in-frame clones, with some not included. The sample contains about 59,000 clones, roughly nine tenths of which appear only once. Germline values: CDR1 LGHDT, CDR2 YNNKEL (reference sequence). CDR3 size: 17 residues. V was cut by 6 bases and J by 1 base, with 16 bases left in between. This clone was detected a few times. Sequenced: PBMCs. The sequence was obtained from a man aged 35-49 years with colorectal cancer. This chain joins TRBV3-1 (or the pseudogene TRBV3-2) and TRBJ1-6; TRBD1 is a possible D gene (5 bases). CDR3 loop: CASRPRLWGSYNSPLHF. In nucleotides, the CDR3 is TGTGCCAGCAGGCCAAGATTGTGGGGGTCCTATAATTCACCCCTCCACTTT.